Following are 27 T cell receptor beta chains from one sample sequenced in a study of beta chain features in type 1 diabetes. The authors reverse transcribed all of the isolated RNA, so sequencing captured expressed TCRB transcripts. Method: immunoSEQ multiplex PCR; TCRdb's copy keeps in-frame clones and lacks some. The profile shows roughly 380,000 clones, 15% to 20% of them singletons. Sequencing was performed on naive CD4+ T cells from blood. Source of these receptors: a woman younger than 30 in good health.

This clone occurred a few times. The J gene is TRBJ1-1, the V gene TRBV5-6; no clear D. CDR1 and CDR2 (germline): SGHDT, YYEEEE. CDR3 length: 12 residues. V gave up 4 bases and J gave up 2 bases, with 6 bases separating them. The CDR3 DNA follows: TGTGCCAGCAGCCGGTTTAACACTGAAGCTTTCTTT. It is translated as CASSRFNTEAFF.

This clone was detected a few times. The chain is built from TRBV2 and TRBJ1-5; the D gene is possibly TRBD1 (6 bases). The germline CDR1 and CDR2 sequences are SNHLY and FYNNEI. The CDR3 spans 13 residues. V lost 10 bases and J 3 bases, leaving 13 bases between the germline ends. CDR3 amino acids: CATRRDTNQPQHF. The CDR3 nucleotides are TGTGCCACCAGACGGGACACCAATCAGCCCCAGCATTTT. The full variable domain, its missing parts supplied by reference TRBV2 and TRBJ1-5, is EPEVTQTPSHQVTQMGQEVILRCVPISNHLYFYWYRQILGQKVEFLVSFYNNEISEKSEIFDDQFSVERPDGSNFTLKIRSTKLEDSAMYFCATRRDTNQPQHFGDGTRLSIL.

This clone has just a few counts. The rearrangement links TRBV7-9 to TRBJ2-3, with a tentative D call TRBD1 (6 bases). V was cut by 1 base and J by 1 base, with 6 bases left in between. CDR3 length: 14 residues. Germline V gene sequence: CDR1 SEHNR, CDR2 FQNEAQ (reference sequence). As DNA, the CDR3 is TGTGCCAGCAGCTTAGGGGGGCGCACAGATACGCAGTATTTT. This translates into CASSLGGRTDTQYF.

Comments on this clone: The identical CDR3 is also encoded by other nucleotide sequences in the sample. The rearrangement uses TRBV5-1 and TRBJ2-7, with 7 nucleotides matching TRBD1. Trimming took 1 base from V and 4 from J; bases not matched to a gene: 2. This CDR3 region has 13 residues. Germline CDR1 reads SGHRS; CDR2 reads YFSETQ. The CDR3 coding sequence is TGCGCCAGCAGCTTGCGGGACAGTTACGAGCAGTACTTC. It yields the protein CASSLRDSYEQYF.

J is TRBJ1-1 and V is TRBV4-1; D may be TRBD1 (5 bases). Germline CDR1 reads MGHRA; CDR2 reads YSYEKL. The CDR3 has 17 amino acids. Trimming took 2 bases from V and 3 from J, leaving 19 bases between them. In nucleotides, the CDR3 is TGCGCCAGCAGCCAACGGAGGGGAGGGAGCTCGGACACTGAAGCTTTCTTT. This encodes CASSQRRGGSSDTEAFF.

The genes are TRBV30 and TRBJ1-5; tentatively, D is TRBD1 (5 bases). This CDR3 is built from 15 residues. Trimming cost V 5 bases and J 5 bases, with 19 bases left between them. The germline gives CDR1 GTSNPN, CDR2 SVGIG (reference sequence). Written as DNA, the CDR3 is TGTGCCTGGGCCACCCCAGGGAATTCGGATCAGCCCCAGCATTTT. This gives the protein CAWATPGNSDQPQHF.

This clone was found a few times. The chain is built from TRBV5-1 and TRBJ2-7; 8 bases align to TRBD1. V was pared by 0 bases and J by 1 base, with 6 bases of the junction left unmatched. CDR1 is SGHRS, CDR2 YFSETQ, per germline. The CDR3 runs 16 residues. This CDR3 reads CASSLDWDRLSYEQYF. The CDR3 DNA reads as TGCGCCAGCAGCTTGGACTGGGACAGGTTATCCTACGAGCAGTACTTC.

This clone was counted between two and nine times. The chain links TRBV7-2 to TRBJ2-3; D possibly corresponds to TRBD1 (6 bases). The CDR3 spans 14 residues. Germline CDR1 is SGHTA and CDR2 is FQGNSA. V was trimmed by 5 bases and J by 5 bases, leaving 14 bases between them. CDR3 sequence: CASSLQDSLDTQYF. CDR3 sequence (DNA): TGTGCCAGCAGCCTCCAGGACAGCCTAGATACGCAGTATTTT.

The chain carries TRBV6-1 and TRBJ2-1; 11 positions match TRBD2. The length of the CDR3 is 15 residues. V lost 5 bases to trimming and J lost 6 bases; unmatched junction nucleotides: 6. CDR1 and CDR2 from the germline V gene are MNHNS and SASEGT. The CDR3, as DNA: TGTGCCAGCAGTCTAGCGGGAGGACTTGTCAATGAGCAGTTCTTC. It codes for CASSLAGGLVNEQFF.

CDR3 DNA: TGTGCCACCAGCAGAGGTAGCGGGTCCGTTCTCTACGAGCAGTACTTC. Its translation: CATSRGSGSVLYEQYF. The chain is built from TRBV15 and TRBJ2-7, with 7 bases identical to TRBD2. V trimming: 1 base; J trimming: 3 bases; junction bases outside the gene matches: 9. Germline V gene lookup returns CDR1 LNHNV and CDR2 YYDKDF (reference sequence). This CDR3 has 16 residues.

CDR3 loop: CASSHSSSGGWEETQYF. Here the CDR3 DNA reads TGCGCCAGCAGTCACAGTTCTAGCGGGGGGTGGGAGGAGACCCAGTACTTC. The V call is TRBV23-1, the J call TRBJ2-5; 11 bases agree with TRBD2. TRBV23-1 is an ORF for which the function is uncertain. The CDR3 spans 17 residues. After removal of 3 bases from V and 5 bases from J, the junction contained 11 bases not matched to a gene.

The chain joins TRBV6-5 to TRBJ2-1, with no clear D. CDR3 length: 13 amino acids. Trimming took off 7 bases at V and 5 bases at J, with 12 bases between the two ends. CDR1 and CDR2 (germline): MNHEY, SVGAGI. The CDR3 spells CASNRQENNEQFF. The DNA for the CDR3 is TGTGCCAGCAACCGGCAGGAAAACAATGAGCAGTTCTTC.

This chain links TRBV30 with TRBJ1-1; D is undetermined. CDR1 is GTSNPN, CDR2 SVGIG, per germline (reference sequence). The V end lost 2 bases, the J end lost 4 bases, and 17 bases lay between the germline ends. The CDR3 length is 15 residues. The CDR3 sequence is CAWSFRDRRGTEAFF. CDR3 DNA sequence: TGTGCCTGGAGTTTCCGCGACCGCCGGGGCACTGAAGCTTTCTTT.

The chain has TRBV27 and TRBJ2-5, with 11 bases lining up with TRBD2. The V gene's germline CDR1 is MNHEY and CDR2 SMNVEV (reference sequence). This CDR3 has 16 amino acids. Trimming cost V 3 bases and J 4 bases; bases outside gene matches: 7. DNA of the CDR3: TGTGCCAGCAGTTTCCTAGCGGGAGGAGTCGGAGAGACCCAGTACTTC. Amino acids: CASSFLAGGVGETQYF.

The V call is TRBV2, the J call TRBJ2-3; 7 nucleotides agree with TRBD1. The V gene's germline CDR1 is SNHLY and CDR2 FYNNEI. This CDR3 comprises 12 residues. J was trimmed by 9 bases and V by 6 bases; bases with no gene match: 6. The CDR3 DNA is TGTGCCAGCAGGGAACAGGGGTCGACGCAGTATTTT. Its protein product is CASREQGSTQYF. Supplemented by reference TRBV2 and TRBJ2-3, the full variable domain reads EPEVTQTPSHQVTQMGQEVILRCVPISNHLYFYWYRQILGQKVEFLVSFYNNEISEKSEIFDDQFSVERPDGSNFTLKIRSTKLEDSAMYFCASREQGSTQYFGPGTRLTVL.

The chain recombines TRBV5-1 with TRBJ2-5, with 8 nucleotides matching TRBD1. Per germline, CDR1 SGHRS and CDR2 YFSETQ. Trimming took 4 bases from V and 4 from J; bases not matched to a gene: 6. This CDR3 has 14 residues. In nucleotides, the CDR3 is TGCGCCAGCAGCCACACAGGGGGTGGAGAGACCCAGTACTTC. Its protein product is CASSHTGGGETQYF.

The rearrangement uses TRBV19 and TRBJ2-7; 13 nucleotides align to TRBD2. V shed 4 bases and J 4 bases; nucleotides not matched to a gene: 7. This CDR3 contains 16 residues. In germline, CDR1 is LNHDA, CDR2 SQIVND (reference sequence). The CDR3 protein is CASSTRTSGSFYEQYF. Written as DNA, the CDR3 is TGTGCCAGTAGTACTAGGACTAGCGGGAGTTTTTACGAGCAGTACTTC.

This clone was seen only a few times. CDR3 nucleotides: TGTGCCAGCCGCCTCGGATTTCTCAGGGACTATGGCTACACCTTC. Its translation: CASRLGFLRDYGYTF. This chain joins TRBV19 and TRBJ1-2; TRBD1 is a possible D gene (5 bases). Trimming stripped 9 bases from V and 3 bases from J, with 20 bases between. Germline-derived CDR1 and CDR2 are LNHDA and SQIVND (reference sequence). The CDR3 sequence is 15 residues long. Variable domain in full (rest from reference TRBV19 and TRBJ1-2): DGGITQSPKYLFRKEGQNVTLSCEQNLNHDAMYWYRQDPGQGLRLIYYSQIVNDFQKGDIAEGYSVSREKKESFPLTVTSAQKNPTAFYLCASRLGFLRDYGYTFGSGTRLTVV.

This clone has more than one count but fewer than ten. The chain links TRBV19 to TRBJ2-4, with D tentatively TRBD2 (6 bases). The germline V and J ends were trimmed by 5 bases and 0 bases, with 17 bases remaining between them. The CDR3 is 17 amino acids. Germline V gene data show CDR1 as LNHDA and CDR2 as SQIVND (reference sequence). Written as DNA, the CDR3 is TGTGCCAGTAGTGGCGTTTCGAGCGGGTTAGCCAAAAACATTCAGTACTTC. Protein: CASSGVSSGLAKNIQYF.

The genes are TRBV18 and TRBJ1-1, with TRBD1 as a possible D gene (6 bases). Germline CDR1 and CDR2: KGHSH and LQKENI. The CDR3 loop spans 14 amino acids. V was shortened by 6 bases and J by 0 bases, with 11 bases between the two germline ends. Written as DNA, the CDR3 is TGTGCCAGCTCTACGGACAGCCTGAACACTGAAGCTTTCTTT. This sequence encodes CASSTDSLNTEAFF.

The rearrangement joins TRBV6-5 to TRBJ2-3, with 7 nucleotides matching TRBD1. Germline V gene data show CDR1 as MNHEY and CDR2 as SVGAGI. V trimming: 6 bases; J trimming: 0 bases; junction bases outside the gene matches: 3. This CDR3 is 14 amino acids long. CDR3 region: CASSFRGSTDTQYF. CDR3 DNA sequence: TGTGCCAGCAGCTTCAGGGGGAGCACAGATACGCAGTATTTT.

The V gene is TRBV4-2, the J gene TRBJ2-7; 7 bases map to TRBD2. The CDR3 sequence is 15 residues long. Per the germline V gene, CDR1 is LGHNA and CDR2 is YNFKEQ. With 0 bases clipped from V and 2 bases from J, the junction kept 4 bases outside the gene matches. For the CDR3, the DNA is TGTGCCAGCAGCCAAGAGCAGCGGGGAACCTACGAGCAGTACTTC. Its protein is CASSQEQRGTYEQYF.

The chain employs TRBV7-2 and TRBJ2-1, with D tentatively TRBD1 (6 bases). This CDR3 comprises 14 residues. Looked up from germline, CDR1 is SGHTA and CDR2 is FQGNSA. The V gene lost 3 bases and the J gene lost 3 bases, with 9 bases spanning the gap. The CDR3, as DNA: TGTGCCAGCAGCTTTAGGGGGAACTACAATGAGCAGTTCTTC. This translates into CASSFRGNYNEQFF.

In this sample, this clone turned up a few times. J is TRBJ1-1 and V is TRBV5-6, with 7 bases that match TRBD1. The germline V gene encodes CDR1 SGHDT and CDR2 YYEEEE. V lost 2 bases and J lost 5; bases outside the gene matches: 12. CDR3 length equals 16 residues. The CDR3 sequence is CASSFSSGGWGTEAFF. In nucleotides, the CDR3 is TGTGCCAGCAGCTTTTCATCAGGGGGTTGGGGGACTGAAGCTTTCTTT.

The rearrangement links TRBV4-3 to TRBJ1-1; perhaps TRBD1 as D (5 bases). The CDR3 runs to 14 residues. CDR1 and CDR2 from the germline V gene are LGHNA and YSLEER. Trimming shortened V by 1 base and J by 1 base, and 7 bases separated the two germline ends. The CDR3 sequence is CASSQAGGNTEAFF. The CDR3 nucleotides read TGCGCCAGCAGCCAAGCGGGGGGGAACACTGAAGCTTTCTTT.

This clone has more than one count but fewer than ten. The chain joins TRBV4-1 to TRBJ2-4; 9 bases are a match to TRBD1. The CDR3 extends over 14 amino acids. CDR1 is MGHRA, CDR2 YSYEKL, per germline. The J segment lost 9 bases and the V segment lost 5 bases, leaving 8 bases of the junction unmatched. The CDR3 sequence: CASSFRDRAGIQYF. The CDR3 nucleotides read TGCGCCAGCAGCTTCCGGGACAGGGCAGGCATTCAGTACTTC.

V usage is TRBV29-1 and J usage is TRBJ2-1; 7 bases are shared with TRBD2. V dropped 1 base and J dropped 5; count of bases not matched to a gene: 8. The CDR3 contains 15 residues. From germline, CDR1 is SQVTM and CDR2 ANQGSEA. The CDR3 coding sequence is TGCAGCGTTGAAGTCCTCGCGGGAGTCAACAATGAGCAGTTCTTC. Encoded protein: CSVEVLAGVNNEQFF.